A single count supports the clone carrying this TCR beta chain. The entry originates in a study of blood T cell repertoires in COVID-19. The overall study: Sites across the United States, Italy and Spain contributed samples from acute and convalescent COVID-19. In each case, the material was cDNA or gDNA derived from T cells, B-cell-depleted T cells, or PBMCs.

Patients of the Seattle cohort, enrolled during active infection, were followed longitudinally. Study processing details: Nucleated cell number was recorded as an estimate derived from reference gene primer amplification. The method was immunoSEQ multiplex PCR; TCRdb's version includes in-frame clones alone and lacks a portion of them. The V and J calls and the clone size are those of that table, but D and trimming were determined from the DNA. The repertoire includes over 55,000 clones, approximately 90% of them detected once, and 22% sits in the top ten. The TCR originated in a woman aged 80 or older with COVID-19, enrolled during active disease. Material for sequencing was peripheral blood.

Here the CDR3 reads CASSAQQGDKGNTIYF. The CDR3 DNA reads as TGTGCCAGCAGCGCCCAACAGGGGGATAAAGGAAACACCATATATTTT. This chain connects TRBV9 to TRBJ1-3; 8 positions match TRBD1. CDR3 length: 16 residues. Germline V lookup: CDR1 SGDLS, CDR2 YYNGEE. V lost 3 bases, J lost 4 bases, and 9 bases stayed unmatched.